Below are 21 T cell receptor beta chains sequenced from a single sample in a study of T cells in Graves' hyperthyroidism and ophthalmopathy. Amplified TCR beta CDR3 regions came from RNA transcripts. The HTBI primer set served for first-round RT-PCR of the TCR CDR3. From the multiplex PCR reads, TCRdb called clonotypes with MiXCR, one entry per CDR3 protein. The sample records approximately 600,000 distinct CDR3 sequences, under 25% being singletons. The sequencing input was blood. These receptors were collected from a man aged 25-45 years with Graves' ophthalmopathy.

This clonotype was seen at least ten times. The V call is TRBV5-1, the J call TRBJ1-1; D call uncertain. The CDR3 has 14 amino acids. The V gene lost 1 base and the J gene lost 4 bases, with 11 bases spanning the gap. CDR1 SGHRS and CDR2 YFSETQ come from the germline V gene. The CDR3: CASSLTAGSTEAFF. The CDR3 nucleotides read TGCGCCAGCAGCTTGACGGCAGGTTCCACTGAAGCTTTCTTT.

This clonotype was detected many times. V and J are TRBV12-3 or TRBV12-4 and TRBJ2-3; D remains ambiguous. The CDR3 consists of 10 residues. Trimming shortened V by 6 bases and J by 5 bases, and 3 bases separated the two germline ends. CDR3 amino acids: CASRGDTQYF. The CDR3 bases are TGTGCCAGCAGGGGAGATACGCAGTATTTT.

In its sample, this clonotype was seen many times. V is TRBV3-1 and J is TRBJ1-6; D remains unclear. V lost 5 bases to trimming and J lost 9 bases, with 14 bases between them. From germline, CDR1 is LGHDT and CDR2 YNNKEL (reference sequence). The CDR3 has 14 residues. CDR3 sequence: CASSTRNAGSPLHF. The CDR3 DNA is TGTGCCAGCAGCACCCGTAATGCTGGTTCACCCCTCCACTTT.

This clonotype appeared a few times. This rearrangement joins TRBV7-8 to TRBJ1-2; D is unresolved. The germline V gene encodes CDR1 SGHVS and CDR2 FQNEAQ. The CDR3 runs to 14 residues. Trimming shortened V by 3 bases and J by 8 bases, and 16 bases separated the two germline ends. The CDR3 nucleotides read TGTGCCAGCAGCTTCCCCGATCCCGCACGGGGCTACACCTTC. Translating it yields CASSFPDPARGYTF.

The chain uses TRBV18 and TRBJ2-2; 10 nucleotides agree with TRBD1. CDR1 is KGHSH, CDR2 LQKENI, per germline. The CDR3 is made up of 15 amino acids. J gave up 5 bases and V 2 bases, and 2 bases lay outside the gene matches. CDR3 bases: TGTGCCAGCTCACCATCGGGACAGGGGACCGGGGAGCTGTTTTTT. It is translated as CASSPSGQGTGELFF. The entire variable domain, with the rest obtained from reference TRBV18 and TRBJ2-2, is as follows: NAGVMQNPRHLVRRRGQEARLRCSPMKGHSHVYWYRQLPEEGLKFMVYLQKENIIDESGMPKERFSAEFPKEGPSILRIQQVVRGDSAAYFCASSPSGQGTGELFFGEGSRLTVL.

The chain combines TRBV29-1 with TRBJ2-5; 8 bases match TRBD1. The germline gives CDR1 SQVTM, CDR2 ANQGSEA. This CDR3 is 14 amino acids long. V dropped 6 bases and J dropped 4; count of bases not matched to a gene: 10. The CDR3 DNA reads as TGCAGCGTGTCCCGGGACAGGAAAATAGAGACCCAGTACTTC. This codes for CSVSRDRKIETQYF. Full variable domain (outside the CDR3, taken from reference TRBV29-1 and TRBJ2-5): SAVISQKPSRDICQRGTSLTIQCQVDSQVTMMFWYRQQPGQSLTLIATANQGSEATYESGFVIDKFPISRPNLTFSTLTVSNMSPEDSSIYLCSVSRDRKIETQYFGPGTRLLVL.

This clonotype occurred many times. The genes are TRBV30 and TRBJ1-1; D is unclear. Germline assignment: CDR1 GTSNPN and CDR2 SVGIG (reference sequence). The CDR3 runs to 12 residues. V lost 3 bases, J lost 0 bases, and 5 bases lay in between. The CDR3: CAWSAMNTEAFF. The CDR3 bases are TGTGCCTGGAGCGCGATGAACACTGAAGCTTTCTTT.

This clonotype was detected only a few times. This chain links TRBV13 with TRBJ2-5; 8 nucleotides match TRBD1. The V gene's germline CDR1 is PRHDT and CDR2 FYEKMQ (reference sequence). Trimming took 2 bases from V and 0 from J; bases not matched to a gene: 2. This CDR3 is 15 amino acids long. CDR3 amino acids: CASSLSGQDQETQYF. CDR3 nucleotides: TGTGCCAGCAGCTTATCGGGACAGGACCAAGAGACCCAGTACTTC.

This sequence joins TRBV9 and TRBJ2-5; D may be TRBD2 (5 bases). Germline-derived CDR1 and CDR2 are SGDLS and YYNGEE. The germline V and J ends were trimmed by 0 bases and 0 bases, with 6 bases remaining between them. CDR3 length equals 14 residues. For the CDR3, the DNA is TGTGCCAGCAGCGTAGACGGGGACCAAGAGACCCAGTACTTC. Encoded protein: CASSVDGDQETQYF.

This clonotype was found many times. This chain joins TRBV5-1 and TRBJ1-1; no firm D call. Per the germline V gene, CDR1 is SGHRS and CDR2 is YFSETQ. V was cut by 0 bases and J by 4 bases, with 10 bases left in between. The CDR3 covers 14 residues. The DNA of the CDR3 is TGCGCCAGCAGCTTGGCGTCGGCAACCACTGAAGCTTTCTTT. Translated, it gives CASSLASATTEAFF.

This chain uses TRBV20-1 with TRBJ2-2, with D maybe TRBD2 (6 bases). The CDR3 extends over 14 amino acids. V was trimmed by 6 bases and J by 0 bases, leaving 11 bases between them. Germline loops: CDR1 DFQATT, CDR2 SNEGSKA (reference sequence). The CDR3 nucleotides are TGCAGTGCGAGGGACTGGGCGAACACCGGGGAGCTGTTTTTT. Protein product: CSARDWANTGELFF.

Ten or more counts support this clonotype. The chain has TRBV3-1 and TRBJ2-4, with TRBD1 as a possible D gene (6 bases). The V end lost 4 bases, the J end lost 6 bases, and 16 bases lay between the germline ends. There are 15 residues in the CDR3. CDR1 is LGHDT, CDR2 YNNKEL, per germline (reference sequence). This CDR3 is CASSLFREGGNIQYF. In DNA form, the CDR3 reads TGTGCCAGCAGCCTATTCCGGGAAGGGGGAAACATTCAGTACTTC.

This clonotype has more than one count but fewer than ten. The junction differs from germline at one of its ends, possibly a read error. The chain uses TRBV18 and TRBJ1-5; a weak D match, TRBD1 (5 bases). Per the germline V gene, CDR1 is KGHSH and CDR2 is LQKENI. The CDR3 length is 15 residues. The CDR3 loop is CVSSQMERGNQPQHF. CDR3 DNA: TGTGTCAGCTCACAAATGGAGAGGGGAAATCAGCCCCAGCATTTT.

This rearrangement joins TRBV12-3 or TRBV12-4 to TRBJ2-1; tentatively, D is TRBD1 or TRBD2 (6 bases each). The CDR3 loop spans 12 amino acids. Trimming took 4 bases from V and 8 from J, leaving 9 bases between them. The CDR3 spells CASSWGAHEQFF. CDR3 in DNA: TGTGCCAGCAGTTGGGGGGCGCATGAGCAGTTCTTC.

The CDR3 spells CAISGGHGELFF. CDR3 bases: TGTGCCATCAGCGGGGGGCACGGGGAGCTGTTTTTT. The J gene is TRBJ2-2, the V gene TRBV10-3; TRBD2 is a possible D gene (7 bases). Trimming removed 6 bases from V and 7 bases from J, with 9 bases in between. This CDR3 region has 12 residues. CDR1 and CDR2 (germline): ENHRY, SYGVKD.

The chain combines TRBV6-1 with TRBJ1-1; D is uncertain. This CDR3 has 13 residues. CDR1 MNHNS and CDR2 SASEGT come from the germline V gene. V lost 8 bases to trimming and J lost 6 bases, with 16 bases between them. The CDR3 nucleotides are TGTGCCAGCCGGACGGCAAGTAGGTCTGAAGCTTTCTTT. This gives the protein CASRTASRSEAFF.

At least ten counts were recorded for this clonotype. The chain links TRBV7-9 to TRBJ2-1; 8 nucleotides agree with TRBD2. The V gene end was trimmed by 2 bases and the J gene end by 5 bases; junction bases not matched to a gene: 11. The CDR3 sequence is 17 residues long. CDR1 is SEHNR and CDR2 is FQNEAQ in the germline V gene (reference sequence). The CDR3 reads CASSLRPREGGDNEQFF. In nucleotides, the CDR3 is TGTGCCAGCAGCTTAAGGCCCCGGGAGGGCGGTGACAATGAGCAGTTCTTC. The full variable domain, completed using reference TRBV7-9 and TRBJ2-1, is DTGVSQNPRHKITKRGQNVTFRCDPISEHNRLYWYRQTLGQGPEFLTYFQNEAQLEKSRLLSDRFSAERPKGSFSTLEIQRTEQGDSAMYLCASSLRPREGGDNEQFFGPGTRLTVL.

The chain couples TRBV4-1 to TRBJ2-5, with D possibly matching TRBD2 (7 bases). Germline-derived CDR1 and CDR2 are MGHRA and YSYEKL. Trimming took 0 bases from V and 2 from J, leaving 19 bases between them. The CDR3 has 18 residues. The CDR3 protein is CASSQDPAGAGEQETQYF. The CDR3 DNA is TGCGCCAGCAGCCAAGATCCGGCGGGAGCAGGGGAGCAAGAGACCCAGTACTTC.

The V call is TRBV13, the J call TRBJ2-3; 14 bases line up with TRBD2. V lost 7 bases, J lost 5 bases, and 14 bases stayed unmatched. This CDR3 has 18 amino acids. Looked up from germline, CDR1 is PRHDT and CDR2 is FYEKMQ (reference sequence). The CDR3 region is CASIDSRGLAGARDTQYF. The DNA for the CDR3 is TGTGCCAGCATTGATTCCAGGGGACTAGCGGGAGCAAGAGATACGCAGTATTTT.

Only a few counts were recorded for this clonotype. The chain is built from TRBV6-2 or TRBV6-3 and TRBJ1-4; 7 bases line up with TRBD1. V dropped 4 bases and J dropped 0; count of bases not matched to a gene: 5. The CDR3 covers 16 residues. Germline CDR1 is MNHEY and CDR2 is SVGEGT. The CDR3 is CASSSRTGATNEKLFF. CDR3 bases: TGTGCCAGCAGTTCCCGGACAGGAGCAACTAATGAAAAACTGTTTTTT.

This clonotype has ten or more counts. The rearrangement links TRBV2 to TRBJ2-3, with 9 bases lining up with TRBD2. CDR1 is SNHLY, CDR2 FYNNEI, per germline. V trimming: 4 bases; J trimming: 1 base; junction bases outside the gene matches: 3. This CDR3 spans 15 amino acids. The chain's CDR3 is CASSGVAGGTDTQYF. The DNA of the CDR3 is TGTGCCAGCAGTGGAGTAGCGGGAGGCACAGATACGCAGTATTTT.